The clone carrying this T cell receptor beta chain counts as medium-sized. Its antigen is still unknown. The TCR beta libraries were generated through quantitative 5'-RACE incorporating molecular barcodes. MiXCR was run by TCRdb on the 5' RACE reads, yielding one entry per CDR3 protein. Among over 25,000 distinct CDR3 sequences listed, roughly 7.9% were seen once. This sample was included in a study of CD8 T cells in ankylosing spondylitis. V lost 1 base and J 1 base, leaving 13 bases between the germline ends. Germline CDR1 and CDR2: LGHNA and YNFKEQ. This CDR3 is built from 16 residues. Study conclusions and caveats: Reported data indicate significant enrichment of disease-linked clones within matched ankylosing spondylitis synovial fluid. Typical of ankylosing spondylitis blood, it appeared, was a TCR beta motif of seven to nine highly homologous variants.

V usage is TRBV4-2 and J usage is TRBJ1-1, with D possibly being TRBD1 (5 bases). Sequenced input: blood. The TCR was taken from a male donor with ankylosing spondylitis or in good health (not recorded which). CDR3 nucleotides: TGTGCCAGCAGCCAAGTCGGGGCAGGGACGAACACTGAAGCTTTCTTT. Protein sequence: CASSQVGAGTNTEAFF.